The 3 T cell receptor beta chains below come from one sample, sequenced in a study of read filtering for tumor transcriptome and immune sequencing. The library was built from about 400 ng RNA with molecular barcoded adaptors for alpha/delta and beta/gamma chains. TCRdb recomputed calls from the reads with MiXCR, one row per CDR3 protein. This sample has about 62,000 distinct CDR3 sequences, with approximately 18% found just once. Sequencing input: a population of CD138-negative cells sorted from bone marrow. These receptors all stem from a donor at least 40 years old with multiple myeloma.

Many counts were recorded for this clonotype. This chain joins TRBV29-1 and TRBJ2-3; TRBD2 matches 8 bases. J lost 2 bases, V lost 3 bases, and 7 bases had no gene match. CDR1 and CDR2 (germline): SQVTM, ANQGSEA. This CDR3 contains 15 residues. The CDR3 sequence is CSVEFGGAHTDTQYF. As DNA, the CDR3 is TGCAGCGTTGAGTTCGGGGGGGCTCACACAGATACGCAGTATTTT.

This clonotype was counted between two and nine times. V and J are TRBV23-1 and TRBJ1-5; D remains unclear. TRBV23-1 is an ORF; its function is uncertain. V was pared by 0 bases and J by 0 bases, with 12 bases between. The CDR3 runs 17 residues. The CDR3 sequence is CASSQSPTGSSNQPQHF. CDR3 bases: TGCGCCAGCAGTCAATCGCCGACGGGGAGTAGCAATCAGCCCCAGCATTTT.

This chain links TRBV20-1 with TRBJ2-5; 13 bases map to TRBD2. The germline V gene has CDR1 DFQATT and CDR2 SNEGSKA (reference sequence). Trimming took 4 bases from V and 5 from J; bases not matched to a gene: 7. The CDR3 is 15 amino acids. CDR3 amino acids: CSAKPLAGGLETQYF. The CDR3 DNA follows: TGCAGTGCTAAACCACTAGCGGGGGGGCTGGAGACCCAGTACTTC.